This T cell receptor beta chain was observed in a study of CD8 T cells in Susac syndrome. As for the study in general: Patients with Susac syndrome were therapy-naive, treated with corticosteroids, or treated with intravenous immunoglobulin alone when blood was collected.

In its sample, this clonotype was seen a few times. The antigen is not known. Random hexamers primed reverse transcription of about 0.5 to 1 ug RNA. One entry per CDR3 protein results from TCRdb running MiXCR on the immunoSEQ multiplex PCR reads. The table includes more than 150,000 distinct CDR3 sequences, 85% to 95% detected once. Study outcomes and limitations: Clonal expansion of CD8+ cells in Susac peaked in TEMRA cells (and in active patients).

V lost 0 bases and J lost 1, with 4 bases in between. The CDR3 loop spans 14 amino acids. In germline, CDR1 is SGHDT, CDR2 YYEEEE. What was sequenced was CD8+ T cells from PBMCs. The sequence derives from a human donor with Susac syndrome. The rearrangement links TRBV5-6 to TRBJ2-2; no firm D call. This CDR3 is CASSLGENTGELFF. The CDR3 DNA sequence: TGTGCCAGCAGCTTGGGGGAGAACACCGGGGAGCTGTTTTTT. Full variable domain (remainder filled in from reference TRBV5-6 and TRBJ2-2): DAGVTQSPTHLIKTRGQQVTLRCSPKSGHDTVSWYQQALGQGPQFIFQYYEEEERQRGNFPDRFSGHQFPNYSSELNVNALLLGDSALYLCASSLGENTGELFFGEGSRLTVL.